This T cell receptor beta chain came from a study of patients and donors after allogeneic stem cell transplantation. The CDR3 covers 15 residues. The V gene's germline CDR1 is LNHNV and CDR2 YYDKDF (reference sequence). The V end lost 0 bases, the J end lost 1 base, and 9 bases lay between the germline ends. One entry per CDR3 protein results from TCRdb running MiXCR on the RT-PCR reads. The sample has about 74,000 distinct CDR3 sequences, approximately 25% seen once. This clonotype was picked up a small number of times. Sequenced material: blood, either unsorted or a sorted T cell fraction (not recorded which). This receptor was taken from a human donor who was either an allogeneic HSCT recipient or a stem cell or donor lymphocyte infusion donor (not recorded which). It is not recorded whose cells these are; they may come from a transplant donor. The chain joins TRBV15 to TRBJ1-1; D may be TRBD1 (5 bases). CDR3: CATSRDGAKNTEAFF. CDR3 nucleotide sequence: TGTGCCACCAGCAGAGATGGGGCTAAGAACACTGAAGCTTTCTTT.